This T cell receptor (beta chain) comes out of a study of cytomegalovirus exposure and HLA in healthy donors. Trimming cost V 7 bases and J 4 bases; bases outside gene matches: 10. The CDR3 loop spans 15 amino acids. CDR1 is LNHNV, CDR2 YYDKDF, per germline (reference sequence). Overall study results and limits: The analysis excluded some indistinguishable V segments, including TRBV6-2 and TRBV6-3. Later on, an analysis found that several of the most significant clusters appeared to be linked to common viral pathogens, which included parvovirus B19. Sequencing depth roughly uniform across donors was assumed in presence/absence analyses.

PCR primers comprised 60 Vbeta and 13 Jbeta primers. Repertoires were generated with immunoSEQ multiplex PCR, while TCRdb's copy carries only in-frame clones and drops some. Of about 110,000 clones in the sample, 75% to 85% are singletons; the top ten hold 2% to 2.5%. With regard to this clone: Its antigen remains unidentified.

This clonotype was obtained from a man younger than 40 in good health and CMV-seronegative. The sample was PBMCs. This rearrangement joins TRBV15 to TRBJ1-2; TRBD1 aligns across 9 bases. In DNA form, the CDR3 reads TGTGCCACCACTCTGGACAGGGGAGGGAGCTATGGCTACACCTTC. This codes for CATTLDRGGSYGYTF.